The table lists the clone carrying this TCR beta chain with a few counts. The sample is drawn from a study of T-cell reconstitution after alpha-beta-depleted transplantation in children. Construction of the TCRbeta library involved unique molecular identifiers. From the PCR reads, TCRdb called clonotypes with MiXCR, one entry per CDR3 protein. The top ten hold 3.3% of the sample, which has nearly 550,000 distinct CDR3 sequences, approximately 20% seen once. This CDR3 is 15 amino acids long. Per germline, CDR1 SGHDN and CDR2 FVKESK. The V end lost 0 bases, the J end lost 0 bases, and 8 bases lay between the germline ends.

This material consisted of PBMCs from the stem cell graft donor, taken from the stem cell graft. This receptor was obtained from a human donor who donated a stem cell graft to a child with acute lymphoblastic leukemia. The gene calls are TRBV14 and TRBJ2-5; D remains ambiguous. CDR3 loop: CASSQDLGYQETQYF. CDR3 sequence (DNA): TGTGCCAGCAGCCAAGATTTGGGGTACCAAGAGACCCAGTACTTC. Full variable domain (outside the CDR3, taken from reference TRBV14 and TRBJ2-5): EAGVTQFPSHSVIEKGQTVTLRCDPISGHDNLYWYRRVMGKEIKFLLHFVKESKQDESGMPNNRFLAERTGGTYSTLKVQPAELEDSGVYFCASSQDLGYQETQYFGPGTRLLVL.